The 28 T cell receptor beta chains in this list originate from one sample, sequenced in a study of T-cell reconstitution after alpha-beta-depleted transplantation in children. The library targeted TCRbeta and was prepared with unique molecular identifiers. TCRdb fed the PCR reads into MiXCR, producing one record per CDR3 protein. The table has nearly 550,000 distinct CDR3 sequences, about 18% seen once. The sequences come from PBMCs from the stem cell graft donor, collected from the stem cell graft. These receptors were taken from a human donor who donated a stem cell graft to a child with acute lymphoblastic leukemia.

The rearrangement links TRBV27 to TRBJ2-6; D is unclear. The CDR3 runs to 17 residues. The germline V and J ends were trimmed by 6 bases and 0 bases, with 15 bases remaining between them. Germline CDR1 MNHEY, CDR2 SMNVEV (reference sequence). The CDR3 reads CASRAGSVTSGANVLTF. The CDR3 DNA is TGTGCCAGCAGAGCAGGAAGTGTGACCTCTGGGGCCAACGTCCTGACTTTC.

This clonotype was observed a handful of times. The rearrangement joins TRBV5-1 to TRBJ2-1; either TRBD1 or TRBD2 may fit D (6 bases each). Deletions cut 2 bases from V and 0 bases from J, with 15 bases between. The CDR3 consists of 17 residues. CDR1 is SGHRS, CDR2 YFSETQ, per germline. The CDR3 coding sequence is TGCGCCAGCAGCTTCGGAGGGGGTCGGGGCTCCTACAATGAGCAGTTCTTC. Amino acid sequence: CASSFGGGRGSYNEQFF.

The V gene is TRBV7-9, the J gene TRBJ2-1, with a weak D call TRBD1 (5 bases). The V end was cut by 5 bases, the J end by 0 bases, with 11 bases between. Germline values: CDR1 SEHNR, CDR2 FQNEAQ (reference sequence). CDR3 size: 15 residues. This chain's CDR3 is CASSAQGTSYNEQFF. Here the CDR3 DNA reads TGTGCCAGCAGCGCCCAGGGAACCTCCTACAATGAGCAGTTCTTC.

The chain combines TRBV5-1 with TRBJ2-7; D unresolved. Per the germline V gene, CDR1 is SGHRS and CDR2 is YFSETQ. The V and J ends lost 0 bases and 3 bases respectively, with 10 bases between them. This CDR3 comprises 14 residues. CDR3 sequence reads: CASSLEAELYEQYF. CDR3 nucleotides: TGCGCCAGCAGCTTGGAGGCGGAACTCTACGAGCAGTACTTC.

The CDR3 spells CASSFDRNEQFF. In DNA form, the CDR3 reads TGTGCCAGTAGCTTCGACCGCAATGAGCAGTTCTTC. The chain joins TRBV19 to TRBJ2-1; D is unclear. V was clipped by 6 bases and J by 6 bases, with 9 bases between them. CDR3 length: 12 residues. Germline lookup yields CDR1 LNHDA and CDR2 SQIVND (reference sequence).

This clonotype has only a few counts. The chain has TRBV6-1 and TRBJ2-4; 8 bases match TRBD1. Germline CDR1 reads MNHNS; CDR2 reads SASEGT. The CDR3 is 13 amino acids. Losses at the gene ends were 4 bases for V and 6 bases for J; bases not matched to a gene: 2. The CDR3 region is CASSVTGGNIQYF. The CDR3 nucleotides are TGTGCCAGCAGTGTTACAGGGGGAAACATTCAGTACTTC.

The chain recombines TRBV15 with TRBJ2-7; no definite D call. The CDR3 runs to 13 residues. V was pared by 0 bases and J by 3 bases, with 6 bases between. CDR1 LNHNV and CDR2 YYDKDF come from the germline V gene (reference sequence). This CDR3 reads CATSRDRIYEQYF. DNA for the CDR3: TGTGCCACCAGCAGAGATCGGATCTACGAGCAGTACTTC.

CDR3 DNA sequence: TGTGCCAGCGGACTAAGCGGAAAGCGCACAGATACGCAGTATTTT. Residues: CASGLSGKRTDTQYF. The chain links TRBV12-3 or TRBV12-4 to TRBJ2-3; D perhaps matches TRBD2 (6 bases). The CDR3 length is 15 residues. V was trimmed by 8 bases and J by 1 base, leaving 16 bases between them.

A few counts support this clonotype. V is TRBV9 and J is TRBJ2-3, with TRBD1 matching over 9 bases. CDR3 length: 15 amino acids. Germline V CDR1 and CDR2: SGDLS, YYNGEE. J lost 1 base, V lost 3 bases, and 3 bases had no gene match. CDR3 sequence reads: CASSARQGGTDTQYF. The CDR3 DNA reads as TGTGCCAGCAGCGCTCGACAGGGGGGCACAGATACGCAGTATTTT. Supplemented by reference TRBV9 and TRBJ2-3, the full variable domain reads DSGVTQTPKHLITATGQRVTLRCSPRSGDLSVYWYQQSLDQGLQFLIQYYNGEERAKGNILERFSAQQFPDLHSELNLSSLELGDSALYFCASSARQGGTDTQYFGPGTRLTVL.

This clonotype was seen a handful of times. The chain joins TRBV5-1 to TRBJ2-6; D call uncertain. This CDR3 has 13 residues. With 2 bases removed from V and 6 bases from J, the gap between germline ends came to 6 bases. Germline lookup yields CDR1 SGHRS and CDR2 YFSETQ. CDR3 loop: CASSFPQANVLTF. The CDR3 bases are TGCGCCAGCAGCTTCCCCCAGGCCAACGTCCTGACTTTC.

In DNA form, the CDR3 reads TGTGCCAGCAGCGTAGAGGCTAGCGGGCCGTGGGAGACCCAGTACTTC. Amino acid sequence: CASSVEASGPWETQYF. V usage is TRBV9 and J usage is TRBJ2-5, with 8 positions matching TRBD2. Looked up from germline, CDR1 is SGDLS and CDR2 is YYNGEE. V lost 0 bases to trimming and J lost 5 bases; unmatched junction nucleotides: 9. The CDR3 sequence is 16 residues long.

This rearrangement joins TRBV5-5 to TRBJ2-7; D may be TRBD1 (6 bases). The CDR3 covers 17 residues. Deletions cut 0 bases from V and 3 bases from J, with 19 bases between. The germline gives CDR1 SGHKS, CDR2 YYEKEE (reference sequence). CDR3: CASSLAGWGQIGYEQYF. The CDR3 nucleotides read TGTGCCAGCAGCTTGGCCGGTTGGGGACAAATCGGCTACGAGCAGTACTTC.

The rearrangement uses TRBV28 and TRBJ1-1; D remains unclear. V was pared by 4 bases and J by 3 bases, with 15 bases between. Germline V lookup: CDR1 MDHEN, CDR2 SYDVKM. This CDR3 region has 15 residues. This CDR3 is CASSSGPSDHTEAFF. The CDR3 DNA reads TGTGCCAGCAGTTCGGGCCCTTCTGATCACACTGAAGCTTTCTTT.

J is TRBJ1-3 and V is TRBV11-2; D is undetermined. The CDR3 consists of 16 residues. V lost 5 bases to trimming and J lost 5 bases, with 19 bases between them. Germline V gene lookup returns CDR1 SGHAT and CDR2 FQNNGV. The chain's CDR3 is CASSPPGPQSRNTIYF. The DNA for the CDR3 is TGTGCCAGCAGCCCGCCGGGCCCCCAATCCAGAAACACCATATATTTT.

This clonotype was detected only a few times. CDR3 nucleotide sequence: TGTGCCAGCAGCGATTACAGCCTTTTGGGGACGCAGTATTTT. This gives the protein CASSDYSLLGTQYF. The chain carries TRBV7-3 and TRBJ2-3; D gene unclear. The germline gives CDR1 SGHTA, CDR2 FQGTGA. This CDR3 is 14 amino acids long. Trimming left V 5 bases short and J 9 bases short, with 18 bases between.

The chain combines TRBV2 with TRBJ2-7, with D possibly TRBD1 on 5 matching bases. Deletions cut 4 bases from V and 5 bases from J, with 9 bases between. The CDR3 covers 12 residues. Germline CDR1 and CDR2: SNHLY and FYNNEI. In DNA, the CDR3 is TGTGCCAGCAGTGGGGGCCACGACGAGCAGTACTTC. It translates to CASSGGHDEQYF.

Only a few counts were recorded for this clonotype. This rearrangement joins TRBV18 to TRBJ2-5; D perhaps matches TRBD2 (5 bases). The CDR3 contains 15 residues. V was trimmed by 0 bases and J by 2 bases, leaving 10 bases between them. CDR1 KGHSH and CDR2 LQKENI come from the germline V gene. The CDR3 coding sequence is TGTGCCAGCTCACCACCCACCGGGGTACAAGAGACCCAGTACTTC. Its protein product is CASSPPTGVQETQYF.

This chain uses TRBV2 with TRBJ1-5; D perhaps matches TRBD1 (6 bases). CDR1 and CDR2 (germline): SNHLY, FYNNEI. V was pared by 6 bases and J by 7 bases, with 13 bases between. The CDR3 covers 13 residues. In DNA form, the CDR3 reads TGTGCCAGCAGAAAGGGGGGAGAGCAGCCCCAGCATTTT. Encoded protein: CASRKGGEQPQHF. Variable domain in full (rest from reference TRBV2 and TRBJ1-5): EPEVTQTPSHQVTQMGQEVILRCVPISNHLYFYWYRQILGQKVEFLVSFYNNEISEKSEIFDDQFSVERPDGSNFTLKIRSTKLEDSAMYFCASRKGGEQPQHFGDGTRLSIL.

This clonotype was counted a few times. The gene calls are TRBV20-1 and TRBJ1-5; the D is unclear. V lost 0 bases to trimming and J lost 5 bases, with 11 bases between them. Germline loops: CDR1 DFQATT, CDR2 SNEGSKA (reference sequence). The CDR3 length is 14 residues. The CDR3 DNA follows: TGCAGTGCTAGAGATCTCGGAGGAGATCAGCCCCAGCATTTT. This codes for CSARDLGGDQPQHF.

The chain has TRBV4-1 and TRBJ2-7; 9 nucleotides agree with TRBD1. The CDR3 is 12 amino acids. In germline, CDR1 is MGHRA, CDR2 YSYEKL. The trim removed 3 bases at V and 9 bases at J, leaving 3 bases unmatched. The CDR3 is CASSQGQGPQYF. Written as DNA, the CDR3 is TGCGCCAGCAGCCAGGGACAGGGTCCGCAGTACTTC.

V gene TRBV7-9 combines with J gene TRBJ2-5; D remains ambiguous. The CDR3 consists of 15 residues. V lost 5 bases and J 2 bases, leaving 15 bases between the germline ends. Germline loops: CDR1 SEHNR, CDR2 FQNEAQ (reference sequence). Here the CDR3 reads CASSVQRHVQETQYF. CDR3 nucleotide sequence: TGTGCCAGCAGCGTCCAAAGACACGTACAAGAGACCCAGTACTTC.

The rearrangement joins TRBV4-1 to TRBJ2-4; 9 nucleotides line up with TRBD2. V lost 1 base, J lost 7 bases, and 11 bases stayed unmatched. The CDR3 spans 17 residues. From germline, CDR1 is MGHRA and CDR2 YSYEKL. The CDR3 nucleotides are TGCGCCAGCAGCCAAGGCCGACAGCGACTAGCGGATAACATTCAGTACTTC. This translates into CASSQGRQRLADNIQYF.

The V call is TRBV29-1, the J call TRBJ2-7; no clear D gene. The CDR3 has 14 residues. Germline-derived CDR1 and CDR2 are SQVTM and ANQGSEA. Trimming shortened V by 6 bases and J by 1 base, and 16 bases separated the two germline ends. This chain's CDR3 is CSVLIPAQSYEQYF. As DNA, the CDR3 is TGCAGCGTGCTCATCCCCGCACAGTCCTACGAGCAGTACTTC.

This clonotype was seen only a few times. V gene TRBV9 combines with J gene TRBJ1-2, with D unresolved. V lost 5 bases and J lost 6, with 2 bases in between. The CDR3 spans 9 residues. Germline assignment: CDR1 SGDLS and CDR2 YYNGEE. The CDR3 nucleotides read TGTGCCAGCAGGGATGGCTACACCTTC. This codes for CASRDGYTF.

This chain joins TRBV7-9 and TRBJ2-7; D gene uncertain. CDR3 size: 17 residues. V gave up 3 bases and J gave up 0 bases, with 18 bases separating them. CDR1 and CDR2 from the germline V gene are SEHNR and FQNEAQ (reference sequence). DNA for the CDR3: TGTGCCAGCAGCTTTCCGCAGAGGCAGGCGACCTCCTACGAGCAGTACTTC. Amino acid sequence: CASSFPQRQATSYEQYF.

This clonotype was counted between two and nine times. CDR3 bases: TGCAGCGTTCTAAGGAGATACGGAGAGACCCAGTACTTC. Amino acid sequence: CSVLRRYGETQYF. The chain employs TRBV29-1 and TRBJ2-5; D remains unclear. The germline V and J ends were trimmed by 5 bases and 4 bases, with 14 bases remaining between them. Germline CDR1 and CDR2: SQVTM and ANQGSEA. The CDR3 runs to 13 residues.

CDR3 in amino acids: CASSGTSGKGAQYF. CDR3 nucleotide sequence: TGTGCCAGCAGCGGGACTAGCGGGAAAGGGGCCCAGTACTTC. The gene calls are TRBV12-3 or TRBV12-4 and TRBJ2-5; 13 bases are shared with TRBD2. The CDR3 runs 14 residues. The J segment lost 9 bases and the V segment lost 6 bases, leaving 7 bases of the junction unmatched.

This clonotype was observed a few times. The gene calls are TRBV21-1 and TRBJ1-2; TRBD1, the D gene given by the table, was not confirmed from the DNA. TRBV21-1 constitutes a pseudogene. The CDR3 runs 18 residues. DNA of the CDR3: TGTGCCAGCAGCAAGCGACCTCGACAGGGGGCCTACCCCTATGGCTACACCTTC. It codes for CASSKRPRQGAYPYGYTF.